The text below deals with one TCR beta chain. Antigen: not known. This entry is derived from a study of neoadjuvant anti-PD-1 for oral cavity cancer. Study summary: Before surgery, most patients got three to four biweekly 3 mg/kg nivolumab doses. Non-progressing patients received a fourth nivolumab dose near day 43, then surgery on days 50-56.

Study-wide results and caveats: Pretreatment Treg/Th17 ratio correlated inversely with post-treatment tumor clonality.

Cohort: HPV-negative, locally advanced oral cavity squamous cell carcinoma patients. The protocol was immunoSEQ multiplex PCR, while the TCRdb copy is restricted to in-frame clones and leaves out a portion. In the table there are 10,000 or so clones, around 63% of which are singletons. From germline, CDR1 is SNHLY and CDR2 FYNNEI. The CDR3 contains 14 residues. The V and J ends lost 6 bases and 4 bases respectively, with 13 bases between them. The sequenced sample was tumor tissue, obtained before nivolumab (anti-PD-1) treatment. This TCR was sampled from a person between 35 and 79 years old with oral cavity squamous cell carcinoma. The chain couples TRBV2 to TRBJ2-1, with D perhaps matching TRBD2 (6 bases). The CDR3 reads CASRQLLAYNEQFF. CDR3 coding DNA: TGTGCCAGCAGGCAATTACTAGCTTACAATGAGCAGTTCTTC.